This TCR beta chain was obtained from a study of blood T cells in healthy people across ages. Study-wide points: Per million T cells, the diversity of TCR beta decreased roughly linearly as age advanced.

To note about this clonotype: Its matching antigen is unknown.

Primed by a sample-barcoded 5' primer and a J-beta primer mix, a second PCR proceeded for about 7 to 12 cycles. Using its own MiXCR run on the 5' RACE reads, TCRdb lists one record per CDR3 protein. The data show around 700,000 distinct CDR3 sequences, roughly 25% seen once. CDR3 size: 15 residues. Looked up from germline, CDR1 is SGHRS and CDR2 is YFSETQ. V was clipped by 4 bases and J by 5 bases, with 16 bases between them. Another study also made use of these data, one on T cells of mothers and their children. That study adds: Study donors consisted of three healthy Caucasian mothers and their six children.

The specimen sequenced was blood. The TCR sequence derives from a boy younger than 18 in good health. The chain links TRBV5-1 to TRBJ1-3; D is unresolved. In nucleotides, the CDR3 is TGCGCCAGCAGCCCACCTCCGGACCAAAGAAACACCATATATTTT. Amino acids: CASSPPPDQRNTIYF. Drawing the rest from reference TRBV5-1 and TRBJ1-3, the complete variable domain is KAGVTQTPRYLIKTRGQQVTLSCSPISGHRSVSWYQQTPGQGLQFLFEYFSETQRNKGNFPGRFSGRQFSNSRSEMNVSTLELGDSALYLCASSPPPDQRNTIYFGEGSWLTVV.